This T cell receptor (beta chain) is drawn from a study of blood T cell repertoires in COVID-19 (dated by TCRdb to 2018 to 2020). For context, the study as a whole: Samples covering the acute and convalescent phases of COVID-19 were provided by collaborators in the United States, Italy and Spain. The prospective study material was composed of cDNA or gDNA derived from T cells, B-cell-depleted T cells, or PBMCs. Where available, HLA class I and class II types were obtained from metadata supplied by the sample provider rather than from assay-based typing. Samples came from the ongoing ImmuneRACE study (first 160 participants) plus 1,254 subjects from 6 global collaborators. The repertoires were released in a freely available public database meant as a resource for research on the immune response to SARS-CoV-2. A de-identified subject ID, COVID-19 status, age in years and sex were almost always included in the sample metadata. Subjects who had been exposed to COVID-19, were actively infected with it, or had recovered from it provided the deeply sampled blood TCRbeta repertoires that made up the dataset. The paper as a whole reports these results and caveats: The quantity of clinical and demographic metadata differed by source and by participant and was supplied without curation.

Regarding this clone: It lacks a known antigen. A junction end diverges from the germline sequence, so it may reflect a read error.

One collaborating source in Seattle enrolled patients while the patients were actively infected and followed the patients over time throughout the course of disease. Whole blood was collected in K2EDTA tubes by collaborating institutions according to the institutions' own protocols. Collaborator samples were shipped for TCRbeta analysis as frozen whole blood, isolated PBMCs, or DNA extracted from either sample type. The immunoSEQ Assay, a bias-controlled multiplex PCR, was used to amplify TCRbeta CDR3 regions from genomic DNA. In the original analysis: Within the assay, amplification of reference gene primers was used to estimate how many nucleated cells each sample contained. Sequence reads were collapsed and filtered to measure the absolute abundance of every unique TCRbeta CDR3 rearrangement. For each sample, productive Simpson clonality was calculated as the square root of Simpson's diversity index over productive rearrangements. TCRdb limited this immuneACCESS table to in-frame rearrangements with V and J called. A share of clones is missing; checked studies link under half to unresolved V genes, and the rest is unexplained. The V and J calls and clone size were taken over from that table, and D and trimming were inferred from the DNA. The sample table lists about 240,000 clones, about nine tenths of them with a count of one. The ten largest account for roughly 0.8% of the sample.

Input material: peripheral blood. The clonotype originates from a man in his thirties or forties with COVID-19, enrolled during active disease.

This receptor carries the CDR3 CASSSTGDRGPVRF. DNA sequence: TGTGCCAGCAGTTCCACAGGAGATAGGGGCCCCGTCAGATTT. The chain was built from TRBV28 and TRBJ1-1; TRBD1 is perhaps the D gene, given 5 matching bases. The CDR3 contains 14 residues, cysteine and phenylalanine counted. Of all the DNA, just the CDR3 is kept, 42 bases in frame from base 1. The germline V gene supplies CDR1 MDHEN and CDR2 SYDVKM.